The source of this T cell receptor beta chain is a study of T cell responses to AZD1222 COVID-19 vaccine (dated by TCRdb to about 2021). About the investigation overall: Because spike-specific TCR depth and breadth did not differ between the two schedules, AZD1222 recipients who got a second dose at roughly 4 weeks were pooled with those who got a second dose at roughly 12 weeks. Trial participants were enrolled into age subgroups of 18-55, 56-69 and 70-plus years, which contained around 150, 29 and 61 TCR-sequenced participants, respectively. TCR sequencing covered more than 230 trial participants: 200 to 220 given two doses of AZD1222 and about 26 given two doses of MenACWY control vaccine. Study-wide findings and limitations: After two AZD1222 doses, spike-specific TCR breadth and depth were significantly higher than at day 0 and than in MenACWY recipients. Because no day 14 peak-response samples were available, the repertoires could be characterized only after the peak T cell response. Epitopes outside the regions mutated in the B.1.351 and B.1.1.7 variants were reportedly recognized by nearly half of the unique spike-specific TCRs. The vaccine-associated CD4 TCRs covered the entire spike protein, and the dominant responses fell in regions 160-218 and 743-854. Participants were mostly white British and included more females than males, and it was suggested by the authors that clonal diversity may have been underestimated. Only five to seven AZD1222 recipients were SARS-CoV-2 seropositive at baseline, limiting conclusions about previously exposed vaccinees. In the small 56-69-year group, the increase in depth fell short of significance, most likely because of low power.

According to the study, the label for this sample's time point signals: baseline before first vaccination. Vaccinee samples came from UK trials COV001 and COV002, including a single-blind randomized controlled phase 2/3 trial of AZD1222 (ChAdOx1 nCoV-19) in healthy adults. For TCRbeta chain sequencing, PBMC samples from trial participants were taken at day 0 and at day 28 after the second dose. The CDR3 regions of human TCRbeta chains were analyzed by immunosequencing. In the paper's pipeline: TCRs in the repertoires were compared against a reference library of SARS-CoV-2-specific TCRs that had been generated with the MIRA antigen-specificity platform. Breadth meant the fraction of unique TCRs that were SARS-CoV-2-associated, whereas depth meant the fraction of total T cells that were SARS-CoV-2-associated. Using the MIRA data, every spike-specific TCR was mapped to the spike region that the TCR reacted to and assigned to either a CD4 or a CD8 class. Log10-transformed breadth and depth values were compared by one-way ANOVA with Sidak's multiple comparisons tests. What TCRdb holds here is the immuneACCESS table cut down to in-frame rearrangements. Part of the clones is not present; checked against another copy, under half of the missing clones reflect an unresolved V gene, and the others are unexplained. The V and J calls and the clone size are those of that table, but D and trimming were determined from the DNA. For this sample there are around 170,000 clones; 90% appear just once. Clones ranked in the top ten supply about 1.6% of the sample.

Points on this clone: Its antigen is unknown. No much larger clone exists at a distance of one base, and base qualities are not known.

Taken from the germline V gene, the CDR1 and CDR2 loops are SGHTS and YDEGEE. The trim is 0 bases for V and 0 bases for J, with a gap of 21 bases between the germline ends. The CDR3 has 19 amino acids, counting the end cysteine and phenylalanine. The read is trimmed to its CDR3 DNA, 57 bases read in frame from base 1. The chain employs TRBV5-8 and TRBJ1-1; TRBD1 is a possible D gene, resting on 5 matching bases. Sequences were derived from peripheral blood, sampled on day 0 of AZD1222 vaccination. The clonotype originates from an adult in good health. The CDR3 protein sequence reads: CASSLGGAKAGRMNTEAFF. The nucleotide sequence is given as TGTGCCAGCAGCTTGGGAGGGGCCAAGGCTGGTAGGATGAACACTGAAGCTTTCTTT.